This TCR beta chain emerged from a study of cytomegalovirus exposure and HLA in healthy donors. Findings and limits, study-wide: With further analysis later on, most CMV-associated TCR beta chains appeared HLA-restricted. Earlier analysis yielded a pattern in which most TCR beta V segments were productive about 90% or about 30% of the time. Later on, a genetic analysis was performed. It linked a missense variant in DCLRE1C with V- and J-gene trimming of TCR beta. The study put 150 to 200 TCR beta chains on its list as cytomegalovirus-associated.

The PCR used 60 Vbeta and 13 Jbeta primers. The data were produced by immunoSEQ multiplex PCR, yet TCRdb's version contains in-frame clones alone and is incomplete. The sample includes about 140,000 clones, over 70% of them seen just once. The J segment lost 0 bases and the V segment lost 5 bases, leaving 4 bases of the junction unmatched. The V gene's germline CDR1 is SEHNR and CDR2 FQNEAQ (reference sequence). CDR3 length: 15 residues. As for this clone: Its antigen is not known.

This chain uses TRBV7-9 with TRBJ1-1, with 9 bases matching TRBD1. Sequenced sample: PBMCs. This TCR was sampled from a male donor in good health and CMV-seronegative. The CDR3 reads CASSPDRGLNTEAFF. CDR3 bases: TGTGCCAGCAGCCCGGACAGGGGCCTGAACACTGAAGCTTTCTTT.